This T cell receptor (beta chain) was identified during a study of control samples from healthy donors and cancer patients. Assay used: immunoSEQ multiplex PCR; TCRdb lists only in-frame clones, some missing. The data show nearly 200,000 clones, roughly nine tenths seen once. The V end was cut by 5 bases, the J end by 7 bases, with 14 bases between. Germline V gene sequence: CDR1 LNHDA, CDR2 SQIVND (reference sequence). CDR3 size: 14 residues. The sample taken for sequencing was blood. The chain joins TRBV19 to TRBJ1-4; perhaps TRBD1 as D (6 bases). This clonotype was obtained from a man aged 25 to 40 in good health. The CDR3 nucleotides are TGTGCCAGTAGTCCATTAGGGGGGCGTGAAAAACTGTTTTTT. This translates into CASSPLGGREKLFF.